This TCR beta chain appears in the sequencing data of a study of T cells after yellow fever vaccination. TCRdb analysed the 5' RACE reads with MiXCR anew, one entry per CDR3 protein. Altogether a few hundred thousand distinct CDR3 sequences are present, less than 9.5% being singletons, with the ten largest covering 3% to 3.5%. The sample was CD4+ T cells sorted from PBMCs, taken 5 days after the yellow fever booster vaccination. The receptor was derived from a man in his late teens or twenties who received the YFV17D yellow fever vaccine.

The CDR3 DNA follows: TGCGCCAGCGGGAGGGCCGGGACCGGGGAGCTGTTTTTT. It specifies CASGRAGTGELFF. V gene TRBV5-1 combines with J gene TRBJ2-2; TRBD2 matches 7 bases. From germline, CDR1 is SGHRS and CDR2 YFSETQ. This CDR3 is 13 amino acids long. V trimming: 7 bases; J trimming: 5 bases; junction bases outside the gene matches: 5.